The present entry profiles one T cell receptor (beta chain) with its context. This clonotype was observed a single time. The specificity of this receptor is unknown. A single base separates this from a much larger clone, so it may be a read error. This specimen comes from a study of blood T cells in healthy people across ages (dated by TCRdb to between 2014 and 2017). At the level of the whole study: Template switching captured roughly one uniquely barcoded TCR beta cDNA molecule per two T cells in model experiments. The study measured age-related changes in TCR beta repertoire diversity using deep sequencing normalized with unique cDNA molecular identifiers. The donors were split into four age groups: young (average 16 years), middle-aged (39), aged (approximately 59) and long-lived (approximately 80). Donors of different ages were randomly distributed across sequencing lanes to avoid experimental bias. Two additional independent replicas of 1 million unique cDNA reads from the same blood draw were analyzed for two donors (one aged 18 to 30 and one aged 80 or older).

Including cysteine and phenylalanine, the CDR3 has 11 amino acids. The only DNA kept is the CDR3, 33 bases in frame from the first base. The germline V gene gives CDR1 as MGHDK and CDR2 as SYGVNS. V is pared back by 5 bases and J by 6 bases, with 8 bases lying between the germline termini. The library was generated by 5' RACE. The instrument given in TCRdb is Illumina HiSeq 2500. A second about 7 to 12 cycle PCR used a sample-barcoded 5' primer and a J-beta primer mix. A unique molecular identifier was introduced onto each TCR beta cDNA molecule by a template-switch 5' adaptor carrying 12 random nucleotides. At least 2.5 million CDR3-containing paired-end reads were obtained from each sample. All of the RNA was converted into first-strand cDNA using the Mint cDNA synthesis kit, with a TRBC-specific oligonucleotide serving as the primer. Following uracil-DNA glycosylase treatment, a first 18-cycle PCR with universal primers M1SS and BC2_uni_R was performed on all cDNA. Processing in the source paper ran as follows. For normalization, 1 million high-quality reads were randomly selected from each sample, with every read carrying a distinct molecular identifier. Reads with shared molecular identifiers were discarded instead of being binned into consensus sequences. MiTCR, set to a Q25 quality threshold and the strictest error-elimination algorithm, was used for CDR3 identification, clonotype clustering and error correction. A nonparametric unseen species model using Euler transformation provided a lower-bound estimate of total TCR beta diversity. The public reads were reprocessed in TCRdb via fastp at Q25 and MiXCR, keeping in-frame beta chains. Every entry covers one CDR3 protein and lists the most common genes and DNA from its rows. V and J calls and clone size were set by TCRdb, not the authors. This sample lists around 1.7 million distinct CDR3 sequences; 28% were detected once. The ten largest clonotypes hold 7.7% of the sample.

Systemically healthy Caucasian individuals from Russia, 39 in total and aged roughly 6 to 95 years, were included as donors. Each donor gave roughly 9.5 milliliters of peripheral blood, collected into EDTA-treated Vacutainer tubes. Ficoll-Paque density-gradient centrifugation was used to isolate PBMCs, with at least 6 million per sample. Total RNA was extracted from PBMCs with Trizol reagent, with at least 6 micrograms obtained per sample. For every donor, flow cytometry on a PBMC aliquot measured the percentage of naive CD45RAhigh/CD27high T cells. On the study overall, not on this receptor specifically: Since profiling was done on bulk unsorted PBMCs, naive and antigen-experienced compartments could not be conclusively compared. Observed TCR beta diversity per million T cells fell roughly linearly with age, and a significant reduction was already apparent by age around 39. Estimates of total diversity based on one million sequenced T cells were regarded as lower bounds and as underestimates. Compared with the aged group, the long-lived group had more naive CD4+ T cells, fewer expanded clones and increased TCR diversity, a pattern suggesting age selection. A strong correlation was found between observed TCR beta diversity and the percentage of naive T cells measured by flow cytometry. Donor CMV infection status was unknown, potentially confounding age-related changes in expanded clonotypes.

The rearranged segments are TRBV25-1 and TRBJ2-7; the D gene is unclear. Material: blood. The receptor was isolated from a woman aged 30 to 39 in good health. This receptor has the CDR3 CASSNQCEQYF. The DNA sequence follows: TGTGCCAGCAGTAATCAGTGCGAGCAGTACTTC.